This T cell receptor (beta chain) was found in a study of blood T cell repertoires in COVID-19. Study information: The samples span acute and convalescent COVID-19 from the United States, Italy and Spain. T cells, B-cell-depleted T cells, or PBMCs provided the cDNA or gDNA that served as material.

CDR3 size: 14 residues. CDR1 is MNHEY and CDR2 is SMNVEV in the germline V gene (reference sequence). Trimming cost V 6 bases and J 6 bases, with 15 bases left between them. Cohorts were assigned according to the clinical history that participants reported. A few counts support this clone. Authors' processing steps: Nucleated cell number was recorded as an estimate derived from reference gene primer amplification. The method was immunoSEQ multiplex PCR; TCRdb's version includes in-frame clones alone and lacks a portion of them. The V and J calls and the clone size are those of that table, but D and trimming were determined from the DNA. Of around 220,000 clones detected, 88% appear once; the ten largest clones hold roughly 15%.

The source is a woman aged 50 to 60 with acute COVID-19. The sequencing sample was made of PBMCs or T cells enriched from blood (not recorded which). The rearrangement links TRBV27 to TRBJ1-5, with D tentatively TRBD1 (5 bases). The DNA of the CDR3 is TGTGCCAGCAGCCTGGGGGGGGTGGGTCAGCCCCAGCATTTT. It yields the protein CASSLGGVGQPQHF.